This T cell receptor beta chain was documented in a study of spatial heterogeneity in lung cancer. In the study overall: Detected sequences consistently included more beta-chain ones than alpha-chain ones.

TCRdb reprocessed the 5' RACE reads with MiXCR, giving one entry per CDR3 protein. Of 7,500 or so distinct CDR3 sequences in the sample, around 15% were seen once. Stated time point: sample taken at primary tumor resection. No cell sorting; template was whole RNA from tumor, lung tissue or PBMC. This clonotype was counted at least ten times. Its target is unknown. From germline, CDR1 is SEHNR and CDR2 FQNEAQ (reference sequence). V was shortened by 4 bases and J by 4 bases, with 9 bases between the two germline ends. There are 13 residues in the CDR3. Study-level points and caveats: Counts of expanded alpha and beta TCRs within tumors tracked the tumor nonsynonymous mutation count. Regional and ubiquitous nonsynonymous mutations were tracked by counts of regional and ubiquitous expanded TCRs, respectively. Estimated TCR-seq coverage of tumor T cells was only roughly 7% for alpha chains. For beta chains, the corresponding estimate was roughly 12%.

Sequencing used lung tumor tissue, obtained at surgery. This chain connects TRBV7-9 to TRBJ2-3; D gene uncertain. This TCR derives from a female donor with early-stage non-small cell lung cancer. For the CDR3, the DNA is TGTGCCAGCAGCTGGTACTCCCCAGATACGCAGTATTTT. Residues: CASSWYSPDTQYF.